The present T cell receptor beta chain was sequenced within a study of tumor and adjacent non-tumor tissue in lung cancer. At the level of the study: Histology: about 13 adenocarcinoma, a couple of squamous cell carcinoma, 1 small cell lung cancer. Whole-study results and caveats: TCR diversity was significantly greater in tumor than normal lung tissue. Normal lung showed higher cumulative top 100 clone frequency than tumor.

This clonotype has a single count. Its matching antigen is unknown. Compared with germline, one end of the junction differs, possibly owing to a read error. The CDR3 length is 17 residues. Germline CDR1 is SGHNT and CDR2 is YENEEA. The library came from three nested PCR rounds adapted from ARM-PCR protocols. TCRdb reprocessed the multiplex PCR reads via MiXCR and lists one record per CDR3 protein. The table lists about 120,000 distinct CDR3 sequences, approximately 80% of them singletons, with approximately 22% in the top ten. RNA was extracted from bulk tissue without any cell sorting. Chemotherapy-naive patients with new lung cancer underwent thoracic surgery in China, August–late 2014.

The receptor comes from a man in his 70s with non-small cell lung cancer. The sample was lung tumor tissue. The chain couples TRBV11-3 to TRBJ2-1; maybe TRBD2 (7 bases). The CDR3 sequence is CVSSLLGTNGGYDEQFF. The CDR3 DNA reads TGTGTCAGCAGCCTCCTAGGGACTAACGGGGGCTACGATGAGCAGTTCTTC.